The entry that follows covers one T cell receptor (beta chain) sequence. The antigen is unknown. The method was immunoSEQ multiplex PCR; TCRdb's version includes in-frame clones alone and lacks a portion of them. Seen here are about 30,000 clones, roughly 82% observed once, and the top ten hold approximately 1%. This sample is drawn from a study of T cells in narcolepsy. Study information: Healthy controls were enrolled alongside patients with narcolepsy type 1 or type 2.

V was clipped by 2 bases and J by 0 bases, with 11 bases between them. The germline V gene has CDR1 GTSNPN and CDR2 SVGIG (reference sequence). CDR3 length: 15 residues. Study-level points and caveats: Some memory CD4+ repertoires had no autoreactive clone sequences. Same-patient CSF and blood CD4+ T cell clonotypes included HCRT-specific and TRIB2-specific autoreactive ones.

Sequenced input: CD45RA- memory CD4+ T cells from PBMCs. The sequence was obtained from a human donor with narcolepsy. The chain joins TRBV30 to TRBJ1-5, with D possibly matching TRBD1 (5 bases). The CDR3 here is CAWSRGGYSNQPQHF. The DNA of the CDR3 is TGTGCCTGGAGTCGGGGGGGGTATAGCAATCAGCCCCAGCATTTT.